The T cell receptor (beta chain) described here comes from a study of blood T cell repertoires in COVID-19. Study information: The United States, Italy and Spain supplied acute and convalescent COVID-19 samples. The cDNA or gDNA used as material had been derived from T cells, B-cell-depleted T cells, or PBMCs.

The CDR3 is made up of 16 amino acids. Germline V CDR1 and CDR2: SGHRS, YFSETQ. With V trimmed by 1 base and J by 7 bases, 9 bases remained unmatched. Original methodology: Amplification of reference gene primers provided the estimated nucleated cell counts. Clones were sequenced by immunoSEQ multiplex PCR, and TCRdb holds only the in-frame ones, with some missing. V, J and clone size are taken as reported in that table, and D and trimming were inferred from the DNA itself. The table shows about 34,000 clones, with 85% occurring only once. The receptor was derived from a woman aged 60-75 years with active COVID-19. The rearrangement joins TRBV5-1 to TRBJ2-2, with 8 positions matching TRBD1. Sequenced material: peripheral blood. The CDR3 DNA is TGCGCCAGCAGCTTGTTAGAACAGGGGGACGGCGGGGAGCTGTTTTTT. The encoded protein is CASSLLEQGDGGELFF.